The clone carrying this TCR beta chain was counted between two and nine times. The antigen remains unidentified. The CDR3 consists of 15 residues. V lost 1 base and J lost 0, with 7 bases in between. CDR1 and CDR2 from the germline V gene are SGHVS and FQNEAQ. This entry comes from a study of T cell repertoires in cytomegalovirus infection. Study information: Selection of CMV epitopes for the study included recently identified HLA-C-restricted and well-studied HLA-B-restricted ones.

Using its own MiXCR run on the reads, TCRdb lists one record per CDR3 protein. The sample yields about 71,000 distinct CDR3 sequences, roughly 20% seen once. This chain links TRBV7-8 with TRBJ1-5; no definite D call. This TCR was sampled from a human donor in good health (CMV status not recorded). Some clones in this sample may be carry-over from other donors' samples. This sample comprised CD8+ T cells from cultured PBMCs, obtained from culture after CMV antigen stimulation. Written as DNA, the CDR3 is TGTGCCAGCAGCTTAGAGTTGAGTAGCAATCAGCCCCAGCATTTT. Translation gives CASSLELSSNQPQHF.